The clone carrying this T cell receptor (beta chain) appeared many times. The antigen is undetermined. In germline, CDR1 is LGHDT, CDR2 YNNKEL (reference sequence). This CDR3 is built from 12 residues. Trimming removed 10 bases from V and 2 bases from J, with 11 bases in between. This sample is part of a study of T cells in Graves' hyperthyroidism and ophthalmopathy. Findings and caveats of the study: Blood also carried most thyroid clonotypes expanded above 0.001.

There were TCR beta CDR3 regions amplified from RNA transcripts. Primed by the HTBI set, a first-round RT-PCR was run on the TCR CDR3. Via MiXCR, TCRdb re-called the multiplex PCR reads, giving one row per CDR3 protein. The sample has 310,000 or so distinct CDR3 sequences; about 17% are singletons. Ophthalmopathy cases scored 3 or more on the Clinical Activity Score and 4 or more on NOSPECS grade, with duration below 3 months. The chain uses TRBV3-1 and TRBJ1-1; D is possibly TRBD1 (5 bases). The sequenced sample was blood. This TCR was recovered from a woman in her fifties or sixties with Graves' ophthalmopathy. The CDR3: CATADSNTEAFF. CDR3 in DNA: TGTGCCACCGCAGACAGTAACACTGAAGCTTTCTTT.